These T cell receptor beta chains were read from a single sample in a study of T cells in Graves' hyperthyroidism and ophthalmopathy. In TCRdb, the multiplex PCR reads were re-called with MiXCR into one record per CDR3 protein. In the table there are around 500,000 distinct CDR3 sequences, around 13% of which are singletons. Sequenced material: blood. The receptors were sampled from a woman between 40 and 50 years old with Graves' hyperthyroidism. Both conserved end residues are part of each CDR3. D genes are given only for firm matches. A row's size may be missing; if present it is once, few, many or a size class.

D gene: .
V gene: TRBV10-3
clone size: many
J gene: TRBJ2-1
CDR3 DNA: TGTGCCATCAGTGGGGGAGAGGGCTCCTACAATGAGCAGTTCTTC
CDR3 protein: CAISGGEGSYNEQFF

D gene: TRBD2
V gene: TRBV19
clone size: few
J gene: TRBJ2-3
CDR3 DNA: TGTGCCAGTAGTCTCCGTCCAGGGCGGGAGGCCGGTACAGATACGCAGTATTTT
CDR3 protein: CASSLRPGREAGTDTQYF

D gene: .
V gene: TRBV19
clone size: few
J gene: TRBJ1-4
CDR3 DNA: TGTGCCAGTAGTATGGAGGCTCCCAGGTACGGAAAACTGTTTTTT
CDR3 protein: CASSMEAPRYGKLFF

D gene: .
V gene: TRBV20-1
clone size: many
J gene: TRBJ2-7
CDR3 DNA: TGCAGTGCTGAGGGCTCCATCTCCTACGAGCAGTACTTC
CDR3 protein: CSAEGSISYEQYF

D gene: .
V gene: TRBV9
clone size: few
J gene: TRBJ1-5
CDR3 DNA: TGTGCCAGCAGCGGAGGGACCCTGGACAATCAGCCCCAGCATTTT
CDR3 protein: CASSGGTLDNQPQHF

D gene: TRBD2
V gene: TRBV29-1
clone size: .
J gene: TRBJ2-1
CDR3 DNA: TGCAGCGGCCGGGGACTAGCGGGAGGTAACAATGAGCAGTTCTTC
CDR3 protein: CSGRGLAGGNNEQFF

D gene: .
V gene: TRBV11-2
clone size: .
J gene: TRBJ2-5
CDR3 DNA: TGTGCCAGCAGCCCTACCGGGGTGACCCAGTACTTC
CDR3 protein: CASSPTGVTQYF

D gene: .
V gene: TRBV5-1
clone size: many
J gene: TRBJ2-7
CDR3 DNA: TGCGCCAGCAGCCCAACGACAACCTCCTACGAGCAGTACTTC
CDR3 protein: CASSPTTTSYEQYF

D gene: TRBD1
V gene: TRBV20-1
clone size: .
J gene: TRBJ2-5
CDR3 DNA: TGCAGTGCTAGCCGACAGGGCCTTCAAGAGACCCAGTACTTC
CDR3 protein: CSASRQGLQETQYF

D gene: TRBD1
V gene: TRBV28
clone size: many
J gene: TRBJ2-7
CDR3 DNA: TGTGCCAGCAGGTTCGAGACAGGGAAAAGAGGCGAGCAGTACTTC
CDR3 protein: CASRFETGKRGEQYF

D gene: TRBD2
V gene: TRBV7-9
clone size: few
J gene: TRBJ2-7
CDR3 DNA: TGTGCCAGCAGCCGCGGACTAGCGGTTTCCTACGAGCAGTACTTC
CDR3 protein: CASSRGLAVSYEQYF

D gene: .
V gene: TRBV4-1
clone size: many
J gene: TRBJ2-7
CDR3 DNA: TGCGCCAGCAGCCAAGATCTCCCTCTGTCTTACGAGCAGTACTTC
CDR3 protein: CASSQDLPLSYEQYF

D gene: .
V gene: TRBV11-2
clone size: many
J gene: TRBJ1-1
CDR3 DNA: TGTGCCAGCAGCTTAGCTCAGGGTAGGACTGAAGCTTTCTTT
CDR3 protein: CASSLAQGRTEAFF

D gene: .
V gene: TRBV27
clone size: many
J gene: TRBJ2-7
CDR3 DNA: TGTGCCAGCAGTACCGCAGAGGGACCCTTTTACGAGCAGTACTTC
CDR3 protein: CASSTAEGPFYEQYF

D gene: .
V gene: TRBV6-1
clone size: many
J gene: TRBJ2-7
CDR3 DNA: TGTGCCAGCATCGGGCCGCTCTACGAGCAGTACTTC
CDR3 protein: CASIGPLYEQYF

D gene: .
V gene: TRBV7-9
clone size: few
J gene: TRBJ1-1
CDR3 DNA: TGTGCCAGCAGCTCGGGACGGCTGGACACCGAAGCTTTCTTT
CDR3 protein: CASSSGRLDTEAFF

D gene: .
V gene: TRBV5-8
clone size: many
J gene: TRBJ2-1
CDR3 DNA: TGTGCCAGCAGCTCCAACCCGGGCCCTTTCAATGAGCAGTTCTTC
CDR3 protein: CASSSNPGPFNEQFF

D gene: .
V gene: TRBV4-2
clone size: .
J gene: TRBJ1-4
CDR3 DNA: TGTGCCAGCACCCTCGGGACTCCTGCAACTAATGAAAAACTGTTTTTT
CDR3 protein: CASTLGTPATNEKLFF

D gene: .
V gene: TRBV9
clone size: few
J gene: TRBJ2-1
CDR3 DNA: TGTGCCAGCAGCGTAGGCCTAGCGAGCTACAATGAGCAGTTCTTC
CDR3 protein: CASSVGLASYNEQFF

D gene: .
V gene: TRBV4-1
clone size: few
J gene: TRBJ1-1
CDR3 DNA: TGCGCCAGCAGAGACCGGGACAACACTGAAGCTTTCTTT
CDR3 protein: CASRDRDNTEAFF

D gene: .
V gene: TRBV7-3
clone size: few
J gene: TRBJ2-2
CDR3 DNA: TGTGCCAGCAGCTTAACGATGGGCTCGGCCGGGGAGCTGTTTTTT
CDR3 protein: CASSLTMGSAGELFF

D gene: .
V gene: TRBV18
clone size: .
J gene: TRBJ2-1
CDR3 DNA: TGTGCCAGCTCACCCGGGACACAGGGTGAGCAGTTCTTC
CDR3 protein: CASSPGTQGEQFF

D gene: .
V gene: TRBV12-3/TRBV12-4
clone size: many
J gene: TRBJ1-1
CDR3 DNA: TGTGCCAGCAGTGCCATTACCGGAGGAGCTGAAGCTTTCTTT
CDR3 protein: CASSAITGGAEAFF

D gene: TRBD2
V gene: TRBV4-1
clone size: few
J gene: TRBJ2-7
CDR3 DNA: TGCGCCAGCAGCCAATCCCTAGCGGGAGCAGTCGAGCAGTACTTC
CDR3 protein: CASSQSLAGAVEQYF

D gene: TRBD1
V gene: TRBV3-1
clone size: many
J gene: TRBJ2-7
CDR3 DNA: TGTGCCAGCAGCCAAGTCCGGGGACAGGGTTTCGGCGAGCAGTACTTC
CDR3 protein: CASSQVRGQGFGEQYF

D gene: .
V gene: TRBV2
clone size: many
J gene: TRBJ1-5
CDR3 DNA: TGTGCCAGCAGTGAAGGGGACAGCAATCAGCCCCAGCATTTT
CDR3 protein: CASSEGDSNQPQHF

D gene: .
V gene: TRBV12-3/TRBV12-4
clone size: many
J gene: TRBJ1-1
CDR3 DNA: TGTGCCAGCACCCCGGGGGACACTAAAGCTTTCTTT
CDR3 protein: CASTPGDTKAFF

D gene: .
V gene: TRBV12-3/TRBV12-4
clone size: many
J gene: TRBJ2-5
CDR3 DNA: TGTGCCAGCAGTTTAGACGGGATGGCGTCCCAGTACTTC
CDR3 protein: CASSLDGMASQYF

D gene: TRBD1
V gene: TRBV12-3/TRBV12-4
clone size: many
J gene: TRBJ1-4
CDR3 DNA: TGTGCCAGCAGTTCCCAGGGGGCAGCTAATGAAAAACTGTTTTTT
CDR3 protein: CASSSQGAANEKLFF

D gene: TRBD1
V gene: TRBV18
clone size: many
J gene: TRBJ2-3
CDR3 DNA: TGTGCCAGCTCACCGGTCCAGAAGACAGGGGGTAACACAGATACGCAGTATTTT
CDR3 protein: CASSPVQKTGGNTDTQYF

D gene: TRBD1
V gene: TRBV29-1
clone size: .
J gene: TRBJ2-5
CDR3 DNA: TGCAGCGTTGGACAGGGTGAAGAGACCCAGTACTTC
CDR3 protein: CSVGQGEETQYF

D gene: .
V gene: TRBV29-1
clone size: .
J gene: TRBJ2-1
CDR3 DNA: TGCAGCGTGAGCGGGACAAGCTCCTACAATGAGCAGTTCTTC
CDR3 protein: CSVSGTSSYNEQFF

D gene: .
V gene: TRBV4-1
clone size: .
J gene: TRBJ2-5
CDR3 DNA: TGCGCCAGCAGCTCAAGTGGGGTCTACCAGGGGGAGACCCAGTACTTC
CDR3 protein: CASSSSGVYQGETQYF

D gene: TRBD2
V gene: TRBV7-3
clone size: few
J gene: TRBJ2-2
CDR3 DNA: TGTGCCAGCAGCTTAACGCGGGAGGGCCGGGGCGGGGAGCTGTTTTTT
CDR3 protein: CASSLTREGRGGELFF

D gene: .
V gene: TRBV2
clone size: many
J gene: TRBJ2-2
CDR3 DNA: TGTGCCAGCTTTTTTTCCTCCACCGGGGAGCTGTTTTTT
CDR3 protein: CASFFSSTGELFF

D gene: .
V gene: TRBV10-2
clone size: many
J gene: TRBJ2-5
CDR3 DNA: TGCGCCAGCAGTGATCCAGTGGCCCAGGCCCCGGTGCAAGAGACCCAGTACTTC
CDR3 protein: CASSDPVAQAPVQETQYF

D gene: .
V gene: TRBV10-3
clone size: .
J gene: TRBJ2-7
CDR3 DNA: TGTGCCATCAGTGAGACCTACGCCTCGTACGAGCAGTACTTC
CDR3 protein: CAISETYASYEQYF

D gene: TRBD1
V gene: TRBV27
clone size: many
J gene: TRBJ1-5
CDR3 DNA: TGTGCCAGCAGAGGGACAGGGTGGGGTCAGCCCCAGCATTTT
CDR3 protein: CASRGTGWGQPQHF

D gene: .
V gene: TRBV28
clone size: many
J gene: TRBJ2-6
CDR3 DNA: TGTGCCAGCGCTGGGTCGGGGAGCTCTGGGGCCAACGTCCTGACTTTC
CDR3 protein: CASAGSGSSGANVLTF

D gene: TRBD1
V gene: TRBV5-1
clone size: once
J gene: TRBJ2-7
CDR3 DNA: TGTGCCAGCAGCCTGGACAGGGTGACGGGGGAGCAGTACTTC
CDR3 protein: CASSLDRVTGEQYF

D gene: TRBD1
V gene: TRBV29-1
clone size: .
J gene: TRBJ2-2
CDR3 DNA: TGCAGCGGGGGGACAGGGATTTCCCCCGGGGAGCTGTTTTTT
CDR3 protein: CSGGTGISPGELFF

D gene: .
V gene: TRBV3-1
clone size: many
J gene: TRBJ2-3
CDR3 DNA: TGTGCCAGCAGCCAAGTGGTATCGAGGGCAGATACGCAGTATTTT
CDR3 protein: CASSQVVSRADTQYF

D gene: TRBD1
V gene: TRBV12-3/TRBV12-4
clone size: many
J gene: TRBJ1-4
CDR3 DNA: TGTGCCAGCAGTCCGGGACAGGGGGCTAGTGAAAAACTGTTTTTT
CDR3 protein: CASSPGQGASEKLFF

D gene: TRBD1
V gene: TRBV27
clone size: many
J gene: TRBJ2-7
CDR3 DNA: TGTGCCAGCATCTTAACACAGGGGGCACGGAGATCTAGCGTCCCCCTGTACGAGCAGTACTTC
CDR3 protein: CASILTQGARRSSVPLYEQYF

D gene: TRBD1
V gene: TRBV20-1
clone size: many
J gene: TRBJ1-1
CDR3 DNA: TGCAGTGCTCGGACAGGGGCCGGAGGCACTGAAGCTTTCTTT
CDR3 protein: CSARTGAGGTEAFF

D gene: TRBD2
V gene: TRBV5-5
clone size: .
J gene: TRBJ2-7
CDR3 DNA: TGTGCCAGCAGCTTGTCCGGGACTAGCGGCTTCTACGAGCAGTACTTC
CDR3 protein: CASSLSGTSGFYEQYF

D gene: .
V gene: TRBV30
clone size: .
J gene: TRBJ2-3
CDR3 DNA: TGTGCCTGGAGTGAGTATACAGATACGCAGTATTTT
CDR3 protein: CAWSEYTDTQYF

D gene: .
V gene: TRBV27
clone size: many
J gene: TRBJ2-7
CDR3 DNA: TGTGCCAGCAGTCCCACTACTAGCATATACTCCTACGAGCAGTACTTC
CDR3 protein: CASSPTTSIYSYEQYF

D gene: .
V gene: TRBV12-3/TRBV12-4
clone size: many
J gene: TRBJ2-2
CDR3 DNA: TGTGCCAGCACCCAGGGTATTGTCACCGGGGAGCTGTTTTTT
CDR3 protein: CASTQGIVTGELFF

D gene: .
V gene: TRBV28
clone size: .
J gene: TRBJ2-7
CDR3 DNA: TGTGCCGGCTCATCCGGGACATGGGCCTACGAGCAGTACTTC
CDR3 protein: CAGSSGTWAYEQYF

D gene: .
V gene: TRBV20-1
clone size: .
J gene: TRBJ1-3
CDR3 DNA: TGCAGTGCTACCCCCGGGACGGAGACTGGAAACACCATATATTTT
CDR3 protein: CSATPGTETGNTIYF

D gene: .
V gene: TRBV9
clone size: many
J gene: TRBJ2-2
CDR3 DNA: TGTGCCAGCAGCCGCCCTTCCAACGGGGAGCTGTTTTTT
CDR3 protein: CASSRPSNGELFF

D gene: TRBD2
V gene: TRBV6-5
clone size: many
J gene: TRBJ2-2
CDR3 DNA: TGTGCCAGCAGTTCAAGCGGGACTAGCGGGTTTCTTGCCCGGGAGCTGTTTTTT
CDR3 protein: CASSSSGTSGFLARELFF

D gene: .
V gene: TRBV30
clone size: many
J gene: TRBJ2-7
CDR3 DNA: TGTGCCTGGAGTGGAATTGGAACCTACGAGCAGTACTTC
CDR3 protein: CAWSGIGTYEQYF

D gene: .
V gene: TRBV7-2
clone size: many
J gene: TRBJ1-1
CDR3 DNA: TGTGCCAGCAGCTTCGGACCGTCGAACACTGAAGCTTTCTTT
CDR3 protein: CASSFGPSNTEAFF